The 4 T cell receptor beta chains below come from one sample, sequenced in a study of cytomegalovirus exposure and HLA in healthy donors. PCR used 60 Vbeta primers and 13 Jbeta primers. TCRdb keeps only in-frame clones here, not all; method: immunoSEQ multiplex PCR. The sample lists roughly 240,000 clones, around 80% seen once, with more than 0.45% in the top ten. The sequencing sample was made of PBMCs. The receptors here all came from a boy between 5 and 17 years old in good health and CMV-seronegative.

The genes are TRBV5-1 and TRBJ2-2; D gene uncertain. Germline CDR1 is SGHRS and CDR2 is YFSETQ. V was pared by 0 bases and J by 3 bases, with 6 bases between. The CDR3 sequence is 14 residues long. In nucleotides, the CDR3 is TGCGCCAGCAGCTTGGGCACTTACACCGGGGAGCTGTTTTTT. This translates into CASSLGTYTGELFF.

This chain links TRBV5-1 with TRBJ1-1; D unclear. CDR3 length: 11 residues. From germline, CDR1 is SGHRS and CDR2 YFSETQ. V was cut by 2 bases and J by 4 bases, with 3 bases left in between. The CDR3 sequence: CASSFGTEAFF. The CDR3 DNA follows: TGCGCCAGCAGCTTCGGCACTGAAGCTTTCTTT. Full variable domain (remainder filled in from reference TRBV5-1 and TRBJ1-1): KAGVTQTPRYLIKTRGQQVTLSCSPISGHRSVSWYQQTPGQGLQFLFEYFSETQRNKGNFPGRFSGRQFSNSRSEMNVSTLELGDSALYLCASSFGTEAFFGQGTRLTVV.

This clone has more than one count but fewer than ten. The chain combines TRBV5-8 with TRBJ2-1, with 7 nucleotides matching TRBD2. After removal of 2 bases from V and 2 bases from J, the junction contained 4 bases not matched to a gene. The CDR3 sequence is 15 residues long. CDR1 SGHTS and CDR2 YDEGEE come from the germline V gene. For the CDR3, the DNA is TGTGCCAGCAGCTTAATAGCGGGCCCCTACAATGAGCAGTTCTTC. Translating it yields CASSLIAGPYNEQFF.

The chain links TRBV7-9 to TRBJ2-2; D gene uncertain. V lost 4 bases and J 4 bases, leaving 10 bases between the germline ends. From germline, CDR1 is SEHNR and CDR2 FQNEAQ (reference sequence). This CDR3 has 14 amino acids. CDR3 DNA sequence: TGTGCCAGCAGCTCACAGATCATCACCGGGGAGCTGTTTTTT. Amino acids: CASSSQIITGELFF.